This T cell receptor beta chain was documented in a study of blood T cell repertoires in COVID-19. Whole-study context: COVID-19 samples from acute and convalescent phases originated in the United States, Italy and Spain.

There are 13 residues in the CDR3. Trimming took 8 bases from V and 3 from J, leaving 11 bases between them. Germline CDR1 is SGHTA and CDR2 is FQGNSA. Method: immunoSEQ multiplex PCR; TCRdb's copy keeps in-frame clones and lacks some. The sample yields fewer than 120,000 clones, 70% to 90% seen once. The sequenced material came from peripheral blood. The chain has TRBV7-2 and TRBJ1-3; D not certain. This sequence was found in a woman between 50 and 59 years old with acute or convalescent COVID-19. CDR3 residues: CASASRYGNTIYF. CDR3 nucleotides: TGTGCCAGCGCCTCACGGTATGGAAACACCATATATTTT.